This T cell receptor beta chain was observed in a study of cytomegalovirus exposure and HLA in healthy donors. The PCR used 60 Vbeta and 13 Jbeta primers. TCRdb keeps only in-frame clones here, not all; method: immunoSEQ multiplex PCR. There are roughly 150,000 clones in the sample; 78% occur only once, and 1.4% to 1.5% lies in the top ten. Germline assignment: CDR1 SNHLY and CDR2 FYNNEI. CDR3 length equals 18 residues. The junction had 11 bases not matched to a gene; V was cut back by 7 bases and J by 2 bases. This clonotype originated in a male donor in good health and CMV-seronegative. Sample: PBMCs. This rearrangement joins TRBV2 to TRBJ2-3; 14 positions agree with TRBD2. The CDR3 sequence is CASITLGLAGGNTDTQYF. Here the CDR3 DNA reads TGTGCCAGCATTACACTCGGACTAGCGGGGGGAAACACAGATACGCAGTATTTT.